This T cell receptor (beta chain) was identified during a study of response to subunit inactivated influenza vaccine. Study findings and constraints: Each seasonal flu vaccination may recruit only limited new T cells, authors suggested.

This clonotype was observed a handful of times. Antigen: not known. Each CDR3 protein gets one entry after TCRdb re-called the RT-PCR reads with MiXCR. The sample lists some 640,000 distinct CDR3 sequences; 14% were seen once. CDR1 and CDR2 (germline): SEHNR, FQNEAQ (reference sequence). There are 15 residues in the CDR3. Trimming cost V 5 bases and J 8 bases, with 18 bases left between them. The starting material was PBMCs from blood, obtained 14 to 15 days before vaccination. This chain uses TRBV7-9 with TRBJ1-4, with D hard to call. The clonotype was recovered from a man aged 50 to 59 who received an inactivated influenza vaccine. CDR3 DNA: TGTGCCAGCAGCCCCTCCTGGGGTAGAGGGGAAAAACTGTTTTTT. Protein: CASSPSWGRGEKLFF.